A single sample gave rise to the 23 T cell receptor beta chains below, sequenced in a study of OX40 agonist ivuxolimab in advanced cancers. Receptor libraries were prepared by the immunoSEQ multiplex PCR assay. Drawn from immuneACCESS, this table holds only the in-frame rearrangements with V and J called that TCRdb kept. Clones are partly lost; checked studies trace under half to an unresolved V gene and leave the rest unexplained. The sample table records approximately 82,000 clones; around 88% of these occur just once. Of the sample, 0.75% to 0.9% is held by the ten largest clones. The input for sequencing was CD4+ or CD8+ T cells sorted from blood, taken in a trial of the OX40 agonist ivuxolimab. These TCRs come from an adult with an advanced solid tumor such as melanoma, head and neck, liver or kidney cancer.

This clone was picked up one time. The chain joins TRBV2 to TRBJ2-3, with unresolved D. The germline V and J ends were trimmed by 4 bases and 5 bases, with 16 bases remaining between them. Germline CDR1 reads SNHLY; CDR2 reads FYNNEI. This CDR3 spans 15 amino acids. The CDR3 DNA sequence: TGTGCCAGCAGTGGAAGGGCCGGGTGGGTAGATACGCAGTATTTT. Its translation: CASSGRAGWVDTQYF.

The chain joins TRBV7-3 to TRBJ2-7; a weak D match, TRBD1 (6 bases). V was shortened by 2 bases and J by 3 bases, with 14 bases between the two germline ends. This CDR3 spans 15 amino acids. CDR1 and CDR2 from the germline V gene are SGHTA and FQGTGA. In nucleotides, the CDR3 is TGTGCCAGCAGCTTAGGTGGGACAAATTTCTACGAGCAGTACTTC. Translating it yields CASSLGGTNFYEQYF.

The V and J genes are TRBV30 and TRBJ2-5; D might be TRBD1 (5 bases). Between the trimmed V and J ends, which lost 0 bases and 4 bases, there was a span of 12 bases. This CDR3 spans 14 amino acids. CDR1 GTSNPN and CDR2 SVGIG come from the germline V gene (reference sequence). CDR3 protein: CAWSVVGVGETQYF. The CDR3 coding sequence is TGTGCCTGGAGTGTTGTAGGGGTAGGAGAGACCCAGTACTTC.

This chain connects TRBV7-3 to TRBJ2-3; no firm D call. Trimming removed 3 bases from V and 0 bases from J, with 10 bases in between. CDR3 size: 15 residues. The germline CDR1 and CDR2 sequences are SGHTA and FQGTGA. The CDR3 DNA reads TGTGCCAGCAGCTTTGACGGAGCTAGCACAGATACGCAGTATTTT. It is translated as CASSFDGASTDTQYF. The variable domain in full, with the rest retrieved from reference TRBV7-3 and TRBJ2-3, is GAGVSQTPSNKVTEKGKYVELRCDPISGHTALYWYRQSLGQGPEFLIYFQGTGAADDSGLPNDRFFAVRPEGSVSTLKIQRTERGDSAVYLCASSFDGASTDTQYFGPGTRLTVL.

This chain connects TRBV6-1 to TRBJ2-3; 9 nucleotides agree with TRBD1. V lost 4 bases to trimming and J lost 4 bases; unmatched junction nucleotides: 6. The CDR3 has 15 residues. In germline, CDR1 is MNHNS, CDR2 SASEGT. The CDR3 DNA reads TGTGCCAGCAGTGTACAGGGGGCCGGATCAGATACGCAGTATTTT. The encoded protein is CASSVQGAGSDTQYF.

This chain joins TRBV7-3 and TRBJ2-1; a weak D match, TRBD2 (7 bases). Trimming took off 1 base at V and 9 bases at J, with 19 bases between the two ends. The CDR3 runs to 16 residues. Germline V gene lookup returns CDR1 SGHTA and CDR2 FQGTGA. CDR3 DNA sequence: TGTGCCAGCAGCTTAATGTCACAGGGCGGGGGCGGTGAGCAGTTCTTC. The encoded protein is CASSLMSQGGGGEQFF.

This rearrangement joins TRBV5-1 to TRBJ2-3, with no clear D. The germline V gene has CDR1 SGHRS and CDR2 YFSETQ. CDR3 length: 15 residues. V was cut by 1 base and J by 2 bases, with 11 bases left in between. CDR3 residues: CASSLRALPTDTQYF. CDR3 coding DNA: TGCGCCAGCAGCTTGAGGGCGCTCCCCACAGATACGCAGTATTTT.

The rearrangement joins TRBV28 to TRBJ2-1, with a weak D call TRBD1 (6 bases). CDR1 and CDR2 (germline): MDHEN, SYDVKM. Trimming stripped 6 bases from V and 8 bases from J, with 11 bases between. There are 12 residues in the CDR3. CDR3 DNA sequence: TGTGCCAGCAGACAGAGGGGGTATGAGCAGTTCTTC. It specifies CASRQRGYEQFF.

V gene TRBV6-1 combines with J gene TRBJ2-6; 8 bases line up with TRBD1. The CDR3 has 17 amino acids. V was clipped by 3 bases and J by 1 base; unmatched bases: 5. Germline lookup yields CDR1 MNHNS and CDR2 SASEGT. CDR3 DNA sequence: TGTGCCAGCAGTGACATGGGACAGGCGTCTGGGGCCAACGTCCTGACTTTC. Its protein product is CASSDMGQASGANVLTF.

The gene calls are TRBV29-1 and TRBJ2-1; tentatively, D is TRBD1 (6 bases). The CDR3 has 13 amino acids. Looked up from germline, CDR1 is SQVTM and CDR2 is ANQGSEA. V was pared by 5 bases and J by 3 bases, with 11 bases between. As DNA, the CDR3 is TGCAGCGTTTCACAGGGACGCTACAATGAGCAGTTCTTC. Its translation: CSVSQGRYNEQFF.

V usage is TRBV4-1 and J usage is TRBJ1-2; a possible D gene is TRBD1 (6 bases). The CDR3 is 16 amino acids. CDR1 and CDR2 (germline): MGHRA, YSYEKL. V was cut by 1 base and J by 6 bases, with 18 bases left in between. The CDR3 coding sequence is TGCGCCAGCAGCCAAGGACTCCCTGGGGGGGCACATGGCTACACCTTC. This encodes CASSQGLPGGAHGYTF.

This CDR3 is CASAAGPMYQETQYF. DNA for the CDR3: TGTGCCAGCGCCGCTGGACCCATGTACCAAGAGACCCAGTACTTC. The gene calls are TRBV28 and TRBJ2-5, with no clear D. Looked up from germline, CDR1 is MDHEN and CDR2 is SYDVKM. The ends were cut back, 8 bases at V and 0 bases at J, with 16 bases in the middle. The CDR3 consists of 15 residues.

This clone was counted a single time. This chain uses TRBV7-3 with TRBJ2-1, with TRBD2 identical over 10 bases. Germline V gene data show CDR1 as SGHTA and CDR2 as FQGTGA. The CDR3 extends over 15 amino acids. J gave up 6 bases and V 4 bases, and 6 bases lay outside the gene matches. CDR3 loop: CASSSSGRASNEQFF. The CDR3, as DNA: TGTGCCAGCAGCTCCAGCGGGAGGGCCTCCAATGAGCAGTTCTTC. Looking up the rest from reference TRBV7-3 and TRBJ2-1 gives the full variable domain: GAGVSQTPSNKVTEKGKYVELRCDPISGHTALYWYRQSLGQGPEFLIYFQGTGAADDSGLPNDRFFAVRPEGSVSTLKIQRTERGDSAVYLCASSSSGRASNEQFFGPGTRLTVL.

V is TRBV28 and J is TRBJ1-1; D gene ambiguous. Germline V gene lookup returns CDR1 MDHEN and CDR2 SYDVKM. V dropped 6 bases and J dropped 3 bases, with 8 bases sitting between them. There are 12 residues in the CDR3. CDR3 in amino acids: CASSERDTEAFF. DNA of the CDR3: TGTGCCAGCAGCGAGCGAGACACTGAAGCTTTCTTT.

The V call is TRBV5-4, the J call TRBJ2-5; 8 nucleotides match TRBD2. Losses at the gene ends were 0 bases for V and 3 bases for J; bases not matched to a gene: 4. The CDR3 extends over 15 amino acids. Germline V lookup: CDR1 SGHNT, CDR2 YYREEE (reference sequence). The CDR3 DNA follows: TGTGCCAGCAGCTTGGGGGGTAGCGGGAAAGAGACCCAGTACTTC. It encodes CASSLGGSGKETQYF. Drawing the rest from reference TRBV5-4 and TRBJ2-5, the complete variable domain is ETGVTQSPTHLIKTRGQQVTLRCSSQSGHNTVSWYQQALGQGPQFIFQYYREEENGRGNFPPRFSGLQFPNYSSELNVNALELDDSALYLCASSLGGSGKETQYFGPGTRLLVL.

The chain uses TRBV28 and TRBJ2-1; D uncertain. The germline CDR1 and CDR2 sequences are MDHEN and SYDVKM. Trimming shortened V by 5 bases and J by 10 bases, and 6 bases separated the two germline ends. CDR3 size: 10 residues. The CDR3 region has the DNA TGTGCCAGCAGTAGTAGAGAGCAGTTCTTC. Translated, it gives CASSSREQFF.

CDR3 loop: CASSHSDRNTIYF. Written as DNA, the CDR3 is TGCGCCAGCAGCCACTCAGACAGAAACACCATATATTTT. The chain carries TRBV4-3 and TRBJ1-3, with D unresolved. In germline, CDR1 is LGHNA, CDR2 YSLEER. CDR3 size: 13 residues. The V and J ends lost 3 bases and 5 bases respectively, with 8 bases between them.

The rearrangement uses TRBV2 and TRBJ2-7; 11 nucleotides line up with TRBD2. The CDR3 has 14 residues. V shed 6 bases and J 6 bases; nucleotides not matched to a gene: 7. CDR1 and CDR2 from the germline V gene are SNHLY and FYNNEI. The DNA for the CDR3 is TGTGCCAGCAGCGACTGGACTAGCGGGCTCGAGCAGTACTTC. It yields the protein CASSDWTSGLEQYF. The full variable domain, rest sourced from reference TRBV2 and TRBJ2-7, is EPEVTQTPSHQVTQMGQEVILRCVPISNHLYFYWYRQILGQKVEFLVSFYNNEISEKSEIFDDQFSVERPDGSNFTLKIRSTKLEDSAMYFCASSDWTSGLEQYFGPGTRLTVT.

The chain is built from TRBV6-6 and TRBJ1-1; maybe TRBD1 (5 bases). CDR1 MNHNY and CDR2 SVGAGI come from the germline V gene (reference sequence). V lost 7 bases and J 4 bases, leaving 16 bases between the germline ends. This CDR3 is built from 14 residues. CDR3 nucleotides: TGTGCCAGCACCCGGGGGAGTGCGGGCACTGAAGCTTTCTTT. Protein sequence: CASTRGSAGTEAFF.

V is TRBV7-2 and J is TRBJ2-3; 7 bases line up with TRBD2. The CDR3 has 15 residues. The V and J ends lost 5 bases and 3 bases, in that order; junction bases with no gene match: 8. Germline CDR1 SGHTA, CDR2 FQGNSA. The CDR3 DNA sequence: TGTGCCAGCAGCAGTAACGGGAGGAGTACAGATACGCAGTATTTT. Its protein is CASSSNGRSTDTQYF.

The CDR3, as DNA: TGTGCCAGCAGCTTGGCAGGGGGCATGAATGAGCAGTTCTTC. Amino acid sequence: CASSLAGGMNEQFF. The V gene is TRBV5-4, the J gene TRBJ2-1, with 8 bases fitting TRBD1. This CDR3 is 14 amino acids long. CDR1 and CDR2 (germline): SGHNT, YYREEE (reference sequence). V was pared by 0 bases and J by 7 bases, with 3 bases of the junction left unmatched.

The V call is TRBV4-1, the J call TRBJ1-4; D is unclear. The germline V gene has CDR1 MGHRA and CDR2 YSYEKL. Trimming removed 3 bases at V and 8 bases at J, with 10 bases between. The CDR3 runs 13 residues. The CDR3 nucleotides read TGCGCCAGCAGCCAGATTGTGGGGGAAAAACTGTTTTTT. Its translation is CASSQIVGEKLFF.

The chain employs TRBV30 and TRBJ1-5; unclear D gene. CDR3 length equals 12 residues. Germline lookup yields CDR1 GTSNPN and CDR2 SVGIG (reference sequence). V was cut by 2 bases and J by 6 bases, with 8 bases left in between. CDR3: CAWSLGSQPQHF. In DNA, the CDR3 is TGTGCCTGGAGTTTAGGGTCTCAGCCCCAGCATTTT.